What follows describes a single T cell receptor (beta chain). The target antigen is unknown. TCRdb reprocessed the reads with MiXCR, giving one entry per CDR3 protein. In the table there are about 920,000 distinct CDR3 sequences, around 32% of which are singletons. These data come from a study of T cell repertoires in cytomegalovirus infection. Overall study context: CMV epitopes in the study were HLA-C-restricted (recently identified) and HLA-B-restricted (well studied).

The CDR3 extends over 14 amino acids. With 4 bases clipped from V and 5 bases from J, the junction kept 6 bases outside the gene matches. Germline V lookup: CDR1 MGHRA, CDR2 YSYEKL. The V and J genes are TRBV4-1 and TRBJ1-1; 8 bases map to TRBD1. The source of this sequence is a human donor in good health (CMV status not recorded). Some clones in this sample may be carry-over from other donors' samples. The input for sequencing was cultured CD8+ T cells from PBMCs, taken from culture after CMV antigen stimulation. CDR3 DNA: TGCGCCAGCAGCCCCTCAGGGGGCATAACTGAAGCTTTCTTT. Translated: CASSPSGGITEAFF.